This entry features one T cell receptor beta chain sequence. Its cognate antigen is unknown. This sample is drawn from a study of Ad26.COV2.S vaccination and SARS-CoV-2 variants. Study-level points and caveats: Participants given vaccine showed non-spike TCR breadth similar to that of placebo recipients. Greater spike-specific TCR breadth was seen in vaccine recipients than in placebo recipients. Responses of spike-specific T cells (both CD8+ and CD4+) reportedly showed substantial breadth after vaccination.

The treatment denotes: about 20 received Ad26.COV2.S at low or high dose, single or two shots; 5 received placebo; per-sample allocation not given. It was on day 63 after the first vaccine or placebo injection that samples were taken. An Ad26 vector expressing Wuhan-strain SARS-CoV-2 spike served as the vaccine. Data came from immunoSEQ multiplex PCR; TCRdb stores just in-frame clones and leaves some out. The sample yields about 440,000 clones, less than 95% seen once. Here the sequenced sample was peripheral blood, taken in a trial of Ad26.COV2.S vaccine versus placebo. This receptor was taken from a person between 18 and 59 years old who received the Ad26.COV2.S COVID-19 vaccine or a placebo.

The CDR3 bases are TGTGCCAGTAGTATGGTAGCGGGAGACAATGAGCAGTTCTTC. This codes for CASSMVAGDNEQFF. The chain carries TRBV19 and TRBJ2-1, with 9 bases lining up with TRBD2. CDR1 and CDR2 (germline): LNHDA, SQIVND (reference sequence). V shed 3 bases, J shed 5 bases, and the junction held 2 bases outside the gene matches. This CDR3 has 14 residues.